These T cell receptor beta chains were read from a single sample in a study of shared clonotypes between healthy human individuals. Assay: immunoSEQ multiplex PCR; the TCRdb copy retains only in-frame clones and omits some. Here the sample spans more than 1,200,000 clones, approximately 98.5% being singletons. Sequencing was carried out using naive CD4+ T cells sorted from blood. These receptors were obtained from a man aged 25 to 45 in good health. Both conserved end residues are part of each CDR3. The D gene is left open where the match is weak. Clone size is shown for a subset of rows, as once, few, many or a class of expanded clone.

TRBV19	-	-	TRBJ2-1	TGTGCCAGTATGGGTCAGCCCTCCTACAATGAGCAGTTCTTC	CASMGQPSYNEQFF
TRBV7-2	TRBD2	-	TRBJ2-2	TGTGCCAGCAGCCCCCGGGACTCCCGGGGGGACGGGGAGCTGTTTTTT	CASSPRDSRGDGELFF
TRBV11-3	TRBD2	-	TRBJ2-3	TGTGCCAGCAGCTCCGGGACTAGCGGGAGCGCGCAGGATACGCAGTATTTT	CASSSGTSGSAQDTQYF
TRBV15	TRBD1	-	TRBJ1-1	TGTGCCACCAGCAGAGAGTACAGGGGGGCTGAAGCTTTCTTT	CATSREYRGAEAFF
TRBV27	TRBD2	-	TRBJ2-3	TGTGCCAGCATTTCTTACAGATTAGCGGGAGGGCGAATCACAGATACGCAGTATTTT	CASISYRLAGGRITDTQYF
TRBV2	TRBD1	-	TRBJ2-1	TGTGCCAGCACCGGACCCGGACAGGGGTTTTACAATGAGCAGTTCTTC	CASTGPGQGFYNEQFF
TRBV18	-	-	TRBJ2-3	TGTGCCAGCTCCCTATTGCGGGAAGCAGATACGCAGTATTTT	CASSLLREADTQYF
TRBV5-1	TRBD2	-	TRBJ2-1	TGCGCCAGCAGCGAGGGGACTACCTACAATGAGCAGTTCTTC	CASSEGTTYNEQFF
TRBV5-1	TRBD1	-	TRBJ1-2	TGCGCCAGCAGTCTGGGACAGGGTCATGGCTACACCTTC	CASSLGQGHGYTF
TRBV4-3	TRBD2	once	TRBJ2-7	TGCGCCAGCAGCCCCGGGGGGGGTAGCTACGAGCAGTACTTC	CASSPGGGSYEQYF
TRBV7-3	-	-	TRBJ2-1	TGTGCCAGCAGCTTAAACGGGGGGCAGTTCTTC	CASSLNGGQFF
TRBV6-5	TRBD2	-	TRBJ2-7	TGTGCCAGCAGTTTGGCGGGAGTAACATACGAGCAGTACTTC	CASSLAGVTYEQYF
TRBV14	-	-	TRBJ1-2	TGTGCCAGCAGCCAAGATATAGTTTCGGGAGGCTACACCTTC	CASSQDIVSGGYTF
TRBV4-3	-	-	TRBJ2-2	TGCGCCAGCAGCCACCGGGAGTATACCGGGGAGCTGTTTTTT	CASSHREYTGELFF
TRBV5-5	-	once	TRBJ1-5	TGTGCCAGCAACCGGGACATACAATATAGCAATCAGCCCCAGCATTTT	CASNRDIQYSNQPQHF
TRBV2	TRBD1	-	TRBJ2-5	TGTGCCAGCAGTGAGCTGACAGGGGGAGGGGAGACCCAGTACTTC	CASSELTGGGETQYF
TRBV7-9	-	-	TRBJ2-3	TGTGCCAGCAGCTTCAGCACAGATACGCAGTATTTT	CASSFSTDTQYF
TRBV9	-	-	TRBJ2-2	TGTGCCAGCAGCGCTACAGGGGAGGGAACCGGGGAGCTGTTTTTT	CASSATGEGTGELFF
TRBV19	TRBD2	-	TRBJ2-1	TGTGCCAGTAGTAGAACTAGCGGGAGCAGCTCCTGGGGCAATGAGCAGTTCTTC	CASSRTSGSSSWGNEQFF
TRBV28	-	-	TRBJ2-7	TGTGCCAGCAGTTTACACAGATCCTCCTACGAGCAGTACTTC	CASSLHRSSYEQYF
TRBV13	-	-	TRBJ1-2	TGTGCCAGCAGCTTAGTGGGGCAGAGTGGTGGCTACACCTTC	CASSLVGQSGGYTF
TRBV2	-	-	TRBJ1-5	TGTGCCAGCAGTTCCGGCGGTTGGCCCCAGCATTTT	CASSSGGWPQHF
TRBV6-6	TRBD2	-	TRBJ2-1	TGTGCCAGCAGTCCCCAGCGGGAGTTTTACAATGAGCAGTTCTTC	CASSPQREFYNEQFF
TRBV9	-	-	TRBJ1-1	TGTGCCAGCAGCCTGGGGTTTCGAATGAACACTGAAGCTTTCTTT	CASSLGFRMNTEAFF
TRBV27	-	-	TRBJ2-7	TGTGCCAGCAGTTTATCGTGGGAATCTAGCTACGAGCAGTACTTC	CASSLSWESSYEQYF
TRBV15	-	-	TRBJ2-3	TGTGCCACCAGCAACCGACTCACAGATACGCAGTATTTT	CATSNRLTDTQYF
TRBV9	-	-	TRBJ1-2	TGTGCCAGCAGCGTAGATAGGGGCTATGGCTACACCTTC	CASSVDRGYGYTF
TRBV6-6	TRBD2	-	TRBJ2-7	TGTGCCAGCAGCCCCAGCGGGAGTATCGACGAGCAGTACTTC	CASSPSGSIDEQYF
TRBV5-1	TRBD1	-	TRBJ2-7	TGCGCCAGCAGTCTCCCGGGACAGATAACCTACGAGCAGTACTTC	CASSLPGQITYEQYF
TRBV4-3	-	-	TRBJ2-1	TGCGCCAGCAGCCAAGAGTGGCCCCCCAAGGAGGGCTACAATGAGCAGTTCTTC	CASSQEWPPKEGYNEQFF
TRBV18	TRBD1	-	TRBJ2-7	TGTGCCAGCTCACCAAACCCGGGACAGTCTTACGAGCAGTACTTC	CASSPNPGQSYEQYF
TRBV10-3	-	-	TRBJ2-1	TGTGCCATCAGTGAATCTAGCTCAACCTACAATGAGCAGTTCTTC	CAISESSSTYNEQFF
TRBV29-1	-	-	TRBJ2-3	TGCAGCGTTGATCACCGGTATACAGATACGCAGTATTTT	CSVDHRYTDTQYF
TRBV7-9	-	-	TRBJ2-3	TGTGCCAGCAGCTTAGCGCTTGGGCGATTGGGCACAGATACGCAGTATTTT	CASSLALGRLGTDTQYF
TRBV6-5	-	-	TRBJ2-3	TGTGCCAGCAGTTACAGGAGTGTGGGTAGCACAGATACGCAGTATTTT	CASSYRSVGSTDTQYF